The rows below give T cell receptor beta chains drawn from one sample of a study of blood T cell repertoires in COVID-19. Assay: immunoSEQ multiplex PCR; the TCRdb copy retains only in-frame clones and omits some. The sample has roughly 210,000 clones; 80% to 90% are singletons. The sample taken for sequencing was PBMCs or T cells enriched from blood (not recorded which). The receptor set was obtained from a man between 25 and 39 years old in a cohort exposed to, infected with or recovered from COVID-19 (not recorded which). The CDR3 runs from the conserved cysteine through the conserved F or W. The D gene is left open where the match is weak. Only some rows state a clone size, as once, few, many or a class for expanded clones.

CDR3aa: CASLGLAGGAGELFF
CDR3nt: TGTGCCAGCCTAGGCCTAGCGGGAGGGGCCGGGGAGCTGTTTTTT
abundance: once
v_gene: TRBV28
d_gene: TRBD2
j_gene: TRBJ2-2

CDR3aa: CASNLQGPYGYTF
CDR3nt: TGCGCCAGCAACCTACAGGGCCCCTATGGCTACACCTTC
abundance: -
v_gene: TRBV10-2
d_gene: -
j_gene: TRBJ1-2

CDR3aa: CASSANTVPYNSPLHF
CDR3nt: TGTGCCAGCAGTGCCAATACGGTGCCCTATAATTCACCCCTCCACTTT
abundance: -
v_gene: TRBV6-1
d_gene: -
j_gene: TRBJ1-6

CDR3aa: CASRGMSGRATEQFF
CDR3nt: TGCGCCAGCCGAGGGATGAGCGGGAGGGCGACTGAGCAGTTCTTC
abundance: -
v_gene: TRBV4-1
d_gene: TRBD2
j_gene: TRBJ2-1

CDR3aa: CASSPGTSGRASYEQYF
CDR3nt: TGCGCCAGCAGCCCCGGGACTAGCGGGAGGGCCTCCTACGAGCAGTACTTC
abundance: -
v_gene: TRBV4-3
d_gene: TRBD2
j_gene: TRBJ2-7

CDR3aa: CASSVMAGDSYNEQFF
CDR3nt: TGTGCCAGCAGCGTAATGGCGGGAGATTCCTACAATGAGCAGTTCTTC
abundance: -
v_gene: TRBV9
d_gene: TRBD2
j_gene: TRBJ2-1

CDR3aa: CSASGDRGPYYEQYF
CDR3nt: TGCAGTGCTAGTGGGGACAGGGGGCCTTACTACGAGCAGTACTTC
abundance: -
v_gene: TRBV20-1
d_gene: TRBD1
j_gene: TRBJ2-7

CDR3aa: CASSRGLAGAFDTQYF
CDR3nt: TGTGCCAGCAGCCGGGGACTAGCGGGAGCCTTCGATACGCAGTATTTT
abundance: -
v_gene: TRBV9
d_gene: TRBD2
j_gene: TRBJ2-3

CDR3aa: CASSIYGVGNTEAFF
CDR3nt: TGCGCCAGCAGTATTTACGGGGTCGGGAACACTGAAGCTTTCTTT
abundance: -
v_gene: TRBV5-1
d_gene: -
j_gene: TRBJ1-1

CDR3aa: CASSIGMDEQYF
CDR3nt: TGTGCCAGTAGCATTGGCATGGACGAGCAGTACTTC
abundance: -
v_gene: TRBV19
d_gene: -
j_gene: TRBJ2-7

CDR3aa: CASIRDSQETQYF
CDR3nt: TGTGCCAGCATACGGGACTCCCAAGAGACCCAGTACTTC
abundance: -
v_gene: TRBV7-9
d_gene: -
j_gene: TRBJ2-5

CDR3aa: CTSSQFPHSGVYNEQFF
CDR3nt: TGCACCAGCAGCCAATTCCCGCATAGCGGGGTCTACAATGAGCAGTTCTTC
abundance: -
v_gene: TRBV1
d_gene: -
j_gene: TRBJ2-1

CDR3aa: CASSPAGGYNEQFF
CDR3nt: TGTGCCAGCAGCCCAGCCGGGGGCTACAATGAGCAGTTCTTC
abundance: once
v_gene: TRBV7-3
d_gene: -
j_gene: TRBJ2-1

CDR3aa: CASSSRGDIQYF
CDR3nt: TGTGCCAGCAGCTCCAGGGGGGACATTCAGTACTTC
abundance: -
v_gene: TRBV13
d_gene: -
j_gene: TRBJ2-4

CDR3aa: CASSSGGPHTGELFF
CDR3nt: TGTGCCAGCAGCTCAGGAGGGCCTCACACCGGGGAGCTGTTTTTT
abundance: -
v_gene: TRBV5-6
d_gene: -
j_gene: TRBJ2-2

CDR3aa: CASSVDSGLSSYNEQFF
CDR3nt: TGTGCCAGCAGCGTAGATAGCGGGCTGAGCTCCTACAATGAGCAGTTCTTC
abundance: -
v_gene: TRBV9
d_gene: TRBD2
j_gene: TRBJ2-1

CDR3aa: CASSKVGLAGGDYEQYF
CDR3nt: TGTGCCAGCAGCAAAGTAGGGCTAGCGGGAGGTGACTACGAGCAGTACTTC
abundance: -
v_gene: TRBV21-1
d_gene: -
j_gene: TRBJ2-7

CDR3aa: CASSLAPPRQGLSYEQYF
CDR3nt: TGCGCCAGCAGCTTGGCCCCTCCGAGACAGGGGCTTTCCTACGAGCAGTACTTC
abundance: once
v_gene: TRBV5-1
d_gene: TRBD1
j_gene: TRBJ2-7

CDR3aa: CASSFGGNEQFF
CDR3nt: TGTGCCAGCAGCTTCGGGGGCAATGAGCAGTTCTTC
abundance: -
v_gene: TRBV11-2
d_gene: -
j_gene: TRBJ2-1

CDR3aa: CASSRQQLAGVYEQFF
CDR3nt: TGTGCCAGCAGCCGGCAGCAGCTAGCGGGAGTCTATGAGCAGTTCTTC
abundance: -
v_gene: TRBV3-1/TRBV3-2
d_gene: TRBD2
j_gene: TRBJ2-1

CDR3aa: CATSQAGVTDTQYF
CDR3nt: TGTGCCACCAGTCAAGCGGGAGTGACAGATACGCAGTATTTT
abundance: -
v_gene: TRBV24-1
d_gene: TRBD2
j_gene: TRBJ2-3

CDR3aa: CARSLELDEQYF
CDR3nt: TGTGCCAGAAGCTTGGAACTAGACGAGCAGTACTTC
abundance: -
v_gene: TRBV5-3
d_gene: -
j_gene: TRBJ2-7

CDR3aa: CASSPMGGAYGYTF
CDR3nt: TGTGCCAGCAGCCCAATGGGGGGTGCCTATGGCTACACCTTC
abundance: -
v_gene: TRBV11-2
d_gene: -
j_gene: TRBJ1-2

CDR3aa: CASGSGGQGRYEQYF
CDR3nt: TGTGCCAGCGGCTCTGGGGGACAGGGTAGATACGAGCAGTACTTC
abundance: -
v_gene: TRBV25-1
d_gene: TRBD1
j_gene: TRBJ2-7

CDR3aa: CASSLHGGGTEAFF
CDR3nt: TGTGCCAGCAGCCTCCATGGGGGGGGGACTGAAGCTTTCTTT
abundance: -
v_gene: TRBV6-1
d_gene: -
j_gene: TRBJ1-1

CDR3aa: CASSQDGLTGTQYF
CDR3nt: TGTGCCAGCAGCCAAGATGGGTTAACAGGTACTCAGTACTTC
abundance: -
v_gene: TRBV14
d_gene: -
j_gene: TRBJ2-4

CDR3aa: CASTTSGSMETQYF
CDR3nt: TGTGCCAGCACGACTAGCGGGAGTATGGAGACCCAGTACTTC
abundance: -
v_gene: TRBV3-1/TRBV3-2
d_gene: TRBD2
j_gene: TRBJ2-5

CDR3aa: CASSDGTSGRGIDTQYF
CDR3nt: TGTGCCAGCAGCGATGGGACTAGCGGGAGGGGTATAGATACGCAGTATTTT
abundance: -
v_gene: TRBV5-4
d_gene: TRBD2
j_gene: TRBJ2-3

CDR3aa: CASSRDIYGYTF
CDR3nt: TGTGCCAGTAGCAGGGATATCTATGGCTACACCTTC
abundance: -
v_gene: TRBV19
d_gene: -
j_gene: TRBJ1-2

CDR3aa: CASSYRSSYNSPLHF
CDR3nt: TGTGCCAGCAGTTACCGGAGCTCCTATAATTCACCCCTCCACTTT
abundance: -
v_gene: TRBV6-5
d_gene: -
j_gene: TRBJ1-6

CDR3aa: CASSYSTQGLEAFF
CDR3nt: TGTGCCAGCAGTTACTCTACGCAGGGGCTAGAAGCTTTCTTT
abundance: -
v_gene: TRBV6-5
d_gene: -
j_gene: TRBJ1-1

CDR3aa: CASSQDLDNTDTQYF
CDR3nt: TGTGCCAGCAGCCAAGATCTCGACAACACAGATACGCAGTATTTT
abundance: -
v_gene: TRBV3-1/TRBV3-2
d_gene: -
j_gene: TRBJ2-3

CDR3aa: CASSHRSADEQFF
CDR3nt: TGTGCCAGCAGCCATCGAAGCGCGGATGAGCAGTTCTTC
abundance: -
v_gene: TRBV3-1/TRBV3-2
d_gene: -
j_gene: TRBJ2-1

CDR3aa: CASSMGLAPGELFF
CDR3nt: TGTGCCAGCAGCATGGGACTAGCGCCCGGGGAGCTGTTTTTT
abundance: few
v_gene: TRBV5-6
d_gene: TRBD2
j_gene: TRBJ2-2

CDR3aa: CASSPEPGQGYQPQHF
CDR3nt: TGTGCCAGCAGTCCTGAACCGGGACAGGGTTATCAGCCCCAGCATTTT
abundance: -
v_gene: TRBV27
d_gene: TRBD1
j_gene: TRBJ1-5

CDR3aa: CASSRTTGGINTGELFF
CDR3nt: TGCGCCAGCAGCCGAACGACAGGGGGCATAAACACCGGGGAGCTGTTTTTT
abundance: -
v_gene: TRBV4-3
d_gene: TRBD1
j_gene: TRBJ2-2

CDR3aa: CASPRTGGCGYNEQFF
CDR3nt: TGTGCCTCCCCCCGAACAGGGGGCTGTGGCTACAATGAGCAGTTCTTC
abundance: -
v_gene: TRBV11-3
d_gene: TRBD1
j_gene: TRBJ2-1

CDR3aa: CASSYSGAANYGYTF
CDR3nt: TGTGCCAGCAGTTACTCGGGGGCAGCTAACTATGGCTACACCTTC
abundance: -
v_gene: TRBV6-5
d_gene: -
j_gene: TRBJ1-2

CDR3aa: CASSEPTRGNTEAFF
CDR3nt: TGTGCCAGCAGTGAACCGACCCGGGGGAACACTGAAGCTTTCTTT
abundance: -
v_gene: TRBV6-1
d_gene: -
j_gene: TRBJ1-1

CDR3aa: CASSGPQNIAKNIQYF
CDR3nt: TGTGCCAGCAGTGGCCCTCAGAATATAGCCAAAAACATTCAGTACTTC
abundance: -
v_gene: TRBV6-1
d_gene: -
j_gene: TRBJ2-4

CDR3aa: CASSFGGTGGELFF
CDR3nt: TGTGCCAGCAGTTTTGGAGGGACGGGAGGGGAGCTGTTTTTT
abundance: -
v_gene: TRBV28
d_gene: -
j_gene: TRBJ2-2

CDR3aa: CASSLWAVNTEAFF
CDR3nt: TGTGCCAGCAGCCTCTGGGCCGTGAACACTGAAGCTTTCTTT
abundance: once
v_gene: TRBV5-8
d_gene: -
j_gene: TRBJ1-1

CDR3aa: CASRSWGRTLNEQFF
CDR3nt: TGTGCCAGCAGATCCTGGGGCAGGACGCTAAATGAGCAGTTCTTC
abundance: -
v_gene: TRBV5-8
d_gene: -
j_gene: TRBJ2-1

CDR3aa: CASSLGLARTKTPEQYF
CDR3nt: TGTGCCAGCAGCTTAGGGTTAGCCCGAACTAAGACCCCCGAGCAGTACTTC
abundance: -
v_gene: TRBV7-8
d_gene: -
j_gene: TRBJ2-7

CDR3aa: CASSEGSGIAYEQYF
CDR3nt: TGTGCCAGCAGTGAGGGTAGCGGGATCGCGTACGAGCAGTACTTC
abundance: -
v_gene: TRBV28
d_gene: TRBD2
j_gene: TRBJ2-7

CDR3aa: CSALWPGIYGYTF
CDR3nt: TGCAGCGCCCTCTGGCCAGGGATTTATGGCTACACCTTC
abundance: -
v_gene: TRBV29-1
d_gene: -
j_gene: TRBJ1-2

CDR3aa: CASSARNNSPLHF
CDR3nt: TGCGCCAGCAGCGCCAGGAATAATTCACCCCTCCACTTT
abundance: -
v_gene: TRBV10-1
d_gene: -
j_gene: TRBJ1-6

CDR3aa: CASHSGNTEAFF
CDR3nt: TGTGCCAGCCACTCAGGGAACACTGAAGCTTTCTTT
abundance: -
v_gene: TRBV7-9
d_gene: -
j_gene: TRBJ1-1